A single sample gave rise to the 31 T cell receptor beta chains below, sequenced in a study of cytomegalovirus exposure and HLA in healthy donors. The PCR ran on 60 Vbeta and 13 Jbeta primers. Only in-frame clones appear in the TCRdb table, and some are missing; sequencing was by immunoSEQ multiplex PCR. The table includes 180,000 or so clones, 86% detected once. Source material: PBMCs. These receptors were obtained from a woman between 25 and 40 years old in good health and CMV-seronegative.

The rearrangement links TRBV5-4 to TRBJ2-5; 10 nucleotides line up with TRBD2. Per the germline V gene, CDR1 is SGHNT and CDR2 is YYREEE (reference sequence). V dropped 2 bases and J dropped 2; count of bases not matched to a gene: 12. This CDR3 is built from 18 residues. This CDR3 reads CASSFLAGDTPYQETQYF. In DNA, the CDR3 is TGTGCCAGCAGCTTCCTAGCGGGAGATACCCCGTATCAAGAGACCCAGTACTTC.

J is TRBJ2-5 and V is TRBV5-1; maybe TRBD2 (6 bases). Trimming left V 5 bases short and J 4 bases short, with 12 bases between. The germline gives CDR1 SGHRS, CDR2 YFSETQ. This CDR3 region has 13 residues. This CDR3 is CASSQDYLETQYF. CDR3 sequence (DNA): TGCGCCAGCAGTCAGGACTACCTAGAGACCCAGTACTTC.

CDR3 bases: TGTGCCAGCAGCCCCGAGCCCCAACCGGGCACTGAAGCTTTCTTT. Translated, it gives CASSPEPQPGTEAFF. This chain uses TRBV5-6 with TRBJ1-1; D gene ambiguous. V lost 4 bases and J 4 bases, leaving 17 bases between the germline ends. CDR3 length equals 15 residues. Germline V gene data show CDR1 as SGHDT and CDR2 as YYEEEE.

The V and J genes are TRBV6-5 and TRBJ1-1, with D possibly being TRBD1 (5 bases). Germline values: CDR1 MNHEY, CDR2 SVGAGI. CDR3 length: 14 amino acids. V shed 4 bases and J shed 4 bases, with 13 bases lying between them. For the CDR3, the DNA is TGTGCCAGCAGTTTTAGAACGGGGGGCACTGAAGCTTTCTTT. It codes for CASSFRTGGTEAFF.

This clone was counted a few times. The chain combines TRBV2 with TRBJ2-1, with D possibly matching TRBD1 (6 bases). The CDR3 totals 15 residues. The germline V gene encodes CDR1 SNHLY and CDR2 FYNNEI. Between the trimmed V and J ends, which lost 8 bases and 7 bases, there was a span of 21 bases. The CDR3 DNA follows: TGTGCCAGCCGAGGGTACAGGGACCCTGGGAATGAGCAGTTCTTC. It yields the protein CASRGYRDPGNEQFF.

This chain joins TRBV7-2 and TRBJ2-2; 7 bases match TRBD1. The V segment lost 7 bases and the J segment 1 base; nucleotides outside the gene matches: 3. The CDR3 is 14 amino acids. Germline V gives CDR1 SGHTA, CDR2 FQGNSA. The CDR3 coding sequence is TGTGCCAGCAAGCAGGGGGTGAACACCGGGGAGCTGTTTTTT. Amino acid sequence: CASKQGVNTGELFF.

The sample holds one count of this clone. The chain is built from TRBV9 and TRBJ2-1; 12 bases fit TRBD1. After removal of 4 bases from V and 2 bases from J, the junction contained 4 bases not matched to a gene. Germline lookup yields CDR1 SGDLS and CDR2 YYNGEE. This CDR3 contains 16 residues. The CDR3 is CASSSWDRGPYNEQFF. As DNA, the CDR3 is TGTGCCAGCAGCTCCTGGGACAGGGGGCCCTACAATGAGCAGTTCTTC.

Of note for this clone: An end of the junction differs from the germline gene, which may be a read error. The gene calls are TRBV6-1 and TRBJ2-4, with D tentatively TRBD1 (5 bases). The CDR3 runs 14 residues. Germline CDR1 MNHNS, CDR2 SASEGT. The CDR3 coding sequence is TGTGCCAGCAGTCTTTCAGGGCCTAAAACCATTCAGTACTTC. This translates into CASSLSGPKTIQYF.

This clone was recorded once. This chain joins TRBV7-9 and TRBJ2-2; 8 bases are shared with TRBD2. CDR1 and CDR2 (germline): SEHNR, FQNEAQ (reference sequence). After removal of 2 bases from V and 6 bases from J, the junction contained 8 bases not matched to a gene. This CDR3 comprises 16 residues. CDR3 sequence reads: CASSLRAGAPSGELFF. In DNA, the CDR3 is TGTGCCAGCAGCTTACGAGCGGGGGCCCCCTCCGGGGAGCTGTTTTTT.

The rearrangement joins TRBV4-2 to TRBJ1-5; a weak D match, TRBD1 (5 bases). Germline CDR1 is LGHNA and CDR2 is YNFKEQ. V shed 1 base and J shed 5 bases, with 15 bases lying between them. The length of the CDR3 is 16 residues. CDR3 amino acids: CASSQVVAGNDQPQHF. CDR3 sequence (DNA): TGTGCCAGCAGCCAAGTCGTGGCAGGGAATGATCAGCCCCAGCATTTT.

The rearrangement joins TRBV27 to TRBJ2-1, with 9 positions matching TRBD2. V was pared by 3 bases and J by 7 bases, with 10 bases of the junction left unmatched. This CDR3 contains 16 residues. Germline V gives CDR1 MNHEY, CDR2 SMNVEV (reference sequence). This CDR3 reads CASSFQSSGMENEQFF. DNA for the CDR3: TGTGCCAGCAGTTTCCAGTCTAGCGGGATGGAGAATGAGCAGTTCTTC.

The V call is TRBV11-2, the J call TRBJ2-5, with 7 bases lining up with TRBD1. This CDR3 comprises 15 residues. V dropped 2 bases and J dropped 1; count of bases not matched to a gene: 4. The germline V gene encodes CDR1 SGHAT and CDR2 FQNNGV. CDR3 protein: CASSLTAGGQETQYF. The CDR3 DNA reads as TGTGCCAGCAGCTTAACCGCAGGGGGCCAAGAGACCCAGTACTTC.

This clone appeared once. The chain recombines TRBV5-8 with TRBJ2-7; TRBD2 matches at 7 bases. Trimming removed 3 bases from V and 5 bases from J; junction bases left unmatched: 11. The germline gives CDR1 SGHTS, CDR2 YDEGEE. The CDR3 is made up of 15 amino acids. The CDR3 protein is CASSYGTNKNHEQYF. The CDR3 DNA reads TGTGCCAGCAGCTATGGGACTAACAAGAATCACGAGCAGTACTTC.

The rearrangement links TRBV9 to TRBJ2-7; 7 bases are shared with TRBD1. After removal of 0 bases from V and 6 bases from J, the junction contained 12 bases not matched to a gene. There are 16 residues in the CDR3. Germline V gene sequence: CDR1 SGDLS, CDR2 YYNGEE. CDR3 DNA: TGTGCCAGCAGCGTAGATTTGGTGGCAGGGGGTGCCGAGCAGTACTTC. Residues: CASSVDLVAGGAEQYF. Filled out from reference TRBV9 and TRBJ2-7, the complete variable domain reads DSGVTQTPKHLITATGQRVTLRCSPRSGDLSVYWYQQSLDQGLQFLIQYYNGEERAKGNILERFSAQQFPDLHSELNLSSLELGDSALYFCASSVDLVAGGAEQYFGPGTRLTVT.

V usage is TRBV5-1 and J usage is TRBJ2-1, with D hard to call. The CDR3 runs 16 residues. V gave up 4 bases and J gave up 1 base, with 15 bases separating them. CDR1 and CDR2 (germline): SGHRS, YFSETQ. The CDR3 DNA is TGCGCCAGCAGCGGTCAGTCTCGCGGATCCTACAATGAGCAGTTCTTC. This translates into CASSGQSRGSYNEQFF.

The chain uses TRBV13 and TRBJ2-2, with D possibly being TRBD2 (6 bases). The CDR3 is 14 residues long. CDR1 is PRHDT and CDR2 is FYEKMQ in the germline V gene (reference sequence). V gave up 4 bases and J gave up 7 bases, with 13 bases separating them. CDR3 DNA: TGTGCCAGCAGCTCCCGACTAGTTGGCGGGGAGCTGTTTTTT. It translates to CASSSRLVGGELFF.

The V and J genes are TRBV5-1 and TRBJ2-5; 10 nucleotides align to TRBD2. The CDR3 covers 19 residues. Germline CDR1 is SGHRS and CDR2 is YFSETQ. The junction had 20 bases not matched to a gene; V was cut back by 4 bases and J by 5 bases. This CDR3 reads CASSPTIAGGLSRRETQYF. The DNA of the CDR3 is TGCGCCAGCAGCCCGACTATAGCGGGAGGCCTATCGAGGAGGGAGACCCAGTACTTC.

The sample holds a few counts of this clone. The chain links TRBV2 to TRBJ2-5, with D perhaps TRBD1 (6 bases). V shed 7 bases and J shed 0 bases, with 9 bases lying between them. The germline V gene has CDR1 SNHLY and CDR2 FYNNEI. The CDR3 contains 13 residues. CDR3 sequence reads: CASNREYQETQYF. The CDR3 DNA follows: TGTGCCAGCAACAGGGAATACCAAGAGACCCAGTACTTC. Drawing the rest from reference TRBV2 and TRBJ2-5, the complete variable domain is EPEVTQTPSHQVTQMGQEVILRCVPISNHLYFYWYRQILGQKVEFLVSFYNNEISEKSEIFDDQFSVERPDGSNFTLKIRSTKLEDSAMYFCASNREYQETQYFGPGTRLLVL.

The V call is TRBV5-1, the J call TRBJ2-7; 8 bases match TRBD1. The CDR3 spans 15 residues. CDR1 SGHRS and CDR2 YFSETQ come from the germline V gene. J gave up 2 bases and V 0 bases, and 4 bases lay outside the gene matches. The CDR3 region has the DNA TGCGCCAGCAGCTTGGAAGGACAGGGCGCCTACGAGCAGTACTTC. Residues: CASSLEGQGAYEQYF.

Turning to this clone: Other DNA sequences in the sample encode the same CDR3. The V and J genes are TRBV5-1 and TRBJ2-3; possible D gene TRBD2, 6 bases. V lost 0 bases and J lost 0, with 8 bases in between. The CDR3 extends over 15 amino acids. CDR1 and CDR2 from the germline V gene are SGHRS and YFSETQ. Here the CDR3 reads CASSLESGSTDTQYF. The DNA of the CDR3 is TGCGCCAGCAGCTTGGAAAGCGGGAGCACAGATACGCAGTATTTT.

V gene TRBV29-1 combines with J gene TRBJ1-6; 10 positions match TRBD1. The CDR3 consists of 18 residues. V lost 4 bases, J lost 0 bases, and 9 bases stayed unmatched. Looked up from germline, CDR1 is SQVTM and CDR2 is ANQGSEA. In DNA form, the CDR3 reads TGCAGCGTTGTAGAAGGACAGGGGGACGACTCCTATAATTCACCCCTCCACTTT. This sequence encodes CSVVEGQGDDSYNSPLHF.

The rearrangement joins TRBV15 to TRBJ2-2; no clear D. V lost 2 bases and J 0 bases, leaving 4 bases between the germline ends. The V gene's germline CDR1 is LNHNV and CDR2 YYDKDF (reference sequence). This CDR3 comprises 14 residues. This CDR3 is CATSRSPNTGELFF. The CDR3, as DNA: TGTGCCACCAGCAGAAGCCCGAACACCGGGGAGCTGTTTTTT.

The chain is built from TRBV11-2 and TRBJ2-7, with 7 positions matching TRBD2. The CDR3 is made up of 15 amino acids. Germline V gene data show CDR1 as SGHAT and CDR2 as FQNNGV. V was clipped by 1 base and J by 3 bases; unmatched bases: 6. This chain's CDR3 is CASSLGLAVSYEQYF. The CDR3 coding sequence is TGTGCCAGCAGCTTAGGGCTAGCGGTTAGCTACGAGCAGTACTTC.

This chain joins TRBV2 and TRBJ2-7, with a possible D match to TRBD2 (5 bases). V was shortened by 8 bases and J by 5 bases, with 10 bases between the two germline ends. The CDR3 runs to 11 residues. CDR1 is SNHLY and CDR2 is FYNNEI in the germline V gene. The CDR3 DNA reads as TGTGCCAGCCGGGGTGCAAACGAGCAGTACTTC. Its translation is CASRGANEQYF.

The gene calls are TRBV5-1 and TRBJ2-1, with 13 bases identical to TRBD2. V was clipped by 6 bases and J by 2 bases; unmatched bases: 5. This CDR3 is 16 amino acids long. Per the germline V gene, CDR1 is SGHRS and CDR2 is YFSETQ. DNA for the CDR3: TGCGCCAGCATGGGGACTAGCGGGGCAGCCTACAATGAGCAGTTCTTC. Its translation: CASMGTSGAAYNEQFF.

This chain connects TRBV7-9 to TRBJ2-1, with 11 bases fitting TRBD2. The CDR3 extends over 17 amino acids. CDR1 is SEHNR and CDR2 is FQNEAQ in the germline V gene (reference sequence). Trimming cost V 4 bases and J 8 bases; bases outside gene matches: 13. CDR3 protein: CASSSNLALAGAYEQFF. DNA for the CDR3: TGTGCCAGCAGCTCGAACCTTGCACTAGCGGGGGCGTATGAGCAGTTCTTC.

V and J are TRBV5-6 and TRBJ2-7; 14 nucleotides agree with TRBD2. This CDR3 contains 17 residues. Germline V gene lookup returns CDR1 SGHDT and CDR2 YYEEEE. V lost 3 bases, J lost 0 bases, and 5 bases stayed unmatched. This CDR3 is CASSSGTSGGYSYEQYF. The CDR3, as DNA: TGTGCCAGCAGCTCCGGGACTAGCGGGGGATACTCCTACGAGCAGTACTTC.

The chain joins TRBV28 to TRBJ1-2, with a weak D call TRBD1 (5 bases). V was trimmed by 6 bases and J by 3 bases, leaving 11 bases between them. This CDR3 comprises 13 residues. Germline lookup yields CDR1 MDHEN and CDR2 SYDVKM. The CDR3: CASRNQGHYGYTF. The CDR3 bases are TGTGCCAGCAGAAACCAGGGCCACTATGGCTACACCTTC.

The V gene is TRBV28, the J gene TRBJ2-7, with TRBD2 matching 11 bases. Germline lookup yields CDR1 MDHEN and CDR2 SYDVKM. V gave up 7 bases and J gave up 6 bases; unmatched junction bases: 20. The CDR3 is 18 residues long. The CDR3 nucleotides read TGTGCCAGCACTGGCCCTCTAGCGGGAGGCCCCTCCCCAGGCGAGCAGTACTTC. It encodes CASTGPLAGGPSPGEQYF.

The V and J genes are TRBV6-1 and TRBJ1-5; 9 bases map to TRBD1. The V and J ends lost 5 bases and 5 bases, in that order; junction bases with no gene match: 4. The CDR3 covers 14 residues. Germline loops: CDR1 MNHNS, CDR2 SASEGT. The CDR3 spells CASSTRDRDQPQHF. CDR3 coding DNA: TGTGCCAGCAGTACCCGGGACAGGGATCAGCCCCAGCATTTT.

The rearrangement links TRBV4-1 to TRBJ2-2; D uncertain. This CDR3 has 17 residues. V shed 1 base and J shed 5 bases, with 17 bases lying between them. Germline CDR1 and CDR2: MGHRA and YSYEKL. The CDR3 loop reads CASSQGSAASRTGELFF. Written as DNA, the CDR3 is TGCGCCAGCAGCCAAGGTTCGGCGGCTAGTAGGACCGGGGAGCTGTTTTTT.